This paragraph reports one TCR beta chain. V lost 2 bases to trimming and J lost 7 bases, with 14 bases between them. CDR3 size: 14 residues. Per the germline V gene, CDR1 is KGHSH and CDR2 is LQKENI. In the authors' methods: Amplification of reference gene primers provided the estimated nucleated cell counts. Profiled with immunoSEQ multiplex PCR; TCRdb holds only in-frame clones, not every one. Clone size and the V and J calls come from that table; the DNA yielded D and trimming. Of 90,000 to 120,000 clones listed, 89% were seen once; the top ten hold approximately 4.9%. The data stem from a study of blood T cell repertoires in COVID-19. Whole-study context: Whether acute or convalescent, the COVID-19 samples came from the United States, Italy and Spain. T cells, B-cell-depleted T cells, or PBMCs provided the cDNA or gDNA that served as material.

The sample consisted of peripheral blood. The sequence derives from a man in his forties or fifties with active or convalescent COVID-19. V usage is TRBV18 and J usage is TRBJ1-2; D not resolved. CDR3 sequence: CASSPRTGEPGYTF. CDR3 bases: TGTGCCAGCTCACCAAGAACGGGTGAGCCTGGCTACACCTTC.